This T cell receptor beta chain stems from a study of blood T cell repertoires in COVID-19. Study-level information: The samples span acute and convalescent COVID-19 from the United States, Italy and Spain. PBMCs, B-cell-depleted T cells, or T cells were the source of the cDNA or gDNA that made up the material.

CDR3 length equals 14 residues. V was pared by 5 bases and J by 0 bases, with 13 bases between. The germline gives CDR1 SQVTM, CDR2 ANQGSEA. Original methodology: Nucleated cell counts were estimated from reference gene primer amplification. Produced via immunoSEQ multiplex PCR; TCRdb's table is partial and in-frame only. The V and J calls and clone size are taken from that table; D and trimming were inferred from the DNA. This sample carries 120,000 to 150,000 clones, roughly 80% of them seen once, and the ten largest clones take around 5%. This clonotype originated in a human donor in a cohort sampled during active COVID-19. Material for sequencing was peripheral blood. The rearrangement links TRBV29-1 to TRBJ1-2; possible D gene TRBD1, 5 bases. The CDR3 nucleotides read TGCAGCGTTCGTGACAGCCACACTAACTATGGCTACACCTTC. Protein: CSVRDSHTNYGYTF.